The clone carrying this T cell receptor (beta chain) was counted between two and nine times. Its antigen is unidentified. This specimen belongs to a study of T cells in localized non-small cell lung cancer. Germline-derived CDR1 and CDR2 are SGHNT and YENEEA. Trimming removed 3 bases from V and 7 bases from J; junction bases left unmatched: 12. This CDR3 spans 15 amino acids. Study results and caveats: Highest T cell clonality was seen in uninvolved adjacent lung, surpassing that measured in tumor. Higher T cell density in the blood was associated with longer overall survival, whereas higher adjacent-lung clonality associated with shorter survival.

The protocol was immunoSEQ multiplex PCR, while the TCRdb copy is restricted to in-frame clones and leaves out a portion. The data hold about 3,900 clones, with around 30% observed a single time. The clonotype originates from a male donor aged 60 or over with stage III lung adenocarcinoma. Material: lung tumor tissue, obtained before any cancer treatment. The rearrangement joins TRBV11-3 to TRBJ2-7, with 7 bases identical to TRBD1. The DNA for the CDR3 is TGTGCCAGCAGCTTGCTGACAGGGAGCTTCCTAGAGCAGTACTTC. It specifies CASSLLTGSFLEQYF.